A selection of T cell receptor beta chains follows, all from one sample in a study of beta chain features in type 1 diabetes. Produced via immunoSEQ multiplex PCR; TCRdb's table is partial and in-frame only. This table holds hundreds of thousands of clones, roughly an eighth found once. The sample was naive CD4+ T cells from blood. The source of these receptors is a man between 25 and 39 years old with type 1 diabetes. Both conserved end residues are part of each CDR3. The D gene is left open where the match is weak. Expanded clones are given a class, and other clones once, few, many or no size at all.

V	J	length	D	size	DNA	CDR3
TRBV5-1	TRBJ2-1	16	TRBD2	.	TGCGCCAGCAGCTTGGTGGTCAGGGGACTAGACAATGAGCAGTTCTTC	CASSLVVRGLDNEQFF
TRBV6-5	TRBJ2-7	14	.	.	TGTGCCAGCAGTTACTCGAGGCTAGCACACGAGCAGTACTTC	CASSYSRLAHEQYF
TRBV28	TRBJ2-1	16	TRBD1	few	TGTGCCAGCAGTTTATTTGGACAGGGGCTTCGGAATGAGCAGTTCTTC	CASSLFGQGLRNEQFF
TRBV5-1	TRBJ2-5	13	.	.	TGCGCCAGCAGTTTCATCCCTACGGAGACCCAGTACTTC	CASSFIPTETQYF
TRBV5-1	TRBJ1-2	17	TRBD1	.	TGCGCCAGCAGACCGGGACAGGGGAACGTTCGAGGATATGGCTACACCTTC	CASRPGQGNVRGYGYTF
TRBV7-2	TRBJ2-1	14	.	few	TGTGCCAGCAGCTTAGCCCGCCAGATCCATGAGCAGTTCTTC	CASSLARQIHEQFF
TRBV5-4	TRBJ2-3	12	.	few	TGTGCCAGCAGCTTGGATAGCCGGGCGCAGTATTTT	CASSLDSRAQYF
TRBV19	TRBJ2-2	15	TRBD1	few	TGTGCCAGTAGTAGTCCGGGACAGGGGGTCGGGGAGCTGTTTTTT	CASSSPGQGVGELFF
TRBV11-2	TRBJ2-1	15	TRBD2	few	TGTGCCAGCAGCATGGGACTAGCGGGGAACAATGAGCAGTTCTTC	CASSMGLAGNNEQFF
TRBV28	TRBJ1-5	15	TRBD1	.	TGTGCCAGCAGTCGAAGGGACAGGCGCAATCAGCCCCAGCATTTT	CASSRRDRRNQPQHF
TRBV30	TRBJ2-5	17	TRBD2	few	TGTGCCTGGGCGGAGGGACTAGCGGGAGGGATAGGAGAGACCCAGTACTTC	CAWAEGLAGGIGETQYF
TRBV2	TRBJ2-7	14	TRBD1	few	TGTGCCAGCAGAAGAGACGGGACAGGATACGAGCAGTACTTC	CASRRDGTGYEQYF
TRBV30	TRBJ1-1	13	TRBD1	few	TGTGCCTGGAGTCGACAGGGGAACACTGAAGCTTTCTTT	CAWSRQGNTEAFF
TRBV10-3	TRBJ1-5	16	TRBD1	once	TGTGCCATCAGCGCGTCGGACGGACAGGGGCCGCAGCCCCAGCATTTT	CAISASDGQGPQPQHF
TRBV18	TRBJ1-2	14	TRBD1	.	TGTGCCAGCTCACCGGACAGGGCCAACTATGGCTACACCTTC	CASSPDRANYGYTF
TRBV21-1	TRBJ1-5	14	.	.	TGTGCCTCCCCCGGAAGCGGGGGCAATCAGCCCCAGCATTTT	CASPGSGGNQPQHF
TRBV28	TRBJ1-1	15	.	.	TGTGCCAGCAGTTTACTAGCGTCAACGAACACTGAAGCTTTCTTT	CASSLLASTNTEAFF
TRBV30	TRBJ1-2	10	.	.	TGTGCCTCCTATTTCGATGGCTACACCTTC	CASYFDGYTF
TRBV21-1	TRBJ2-7	14	.	.	TGTGCCAGCAGCAAAGGGGACAGATTTGACGGGCAGTACTTC	CASSKGDRFDGQYF
TRBV2	TRBJ2-1	12	.	.	TGTGCCAGACGACAGGTATACAATGAGCAGTTCTTC	CARRQVYNEQFF
TRBV7-9	TRBJ1-2	13	TRBD1	.	TGTGCCGGGGGATGGGGACAGGGCAATGGCTACACCTTC	CAGGWGQGNGYTF
TRBV29-1	TRBJ2-7	13	TRBD1	.	TGCAGCGTATCGGGACAGGGTATCTACGAGCAGTACTTC	CSVSGQGIYEQYF
TRBV5-6	TRBJ2-3	14	.	.	TGTGCCAGCAGCTCGTGGACTCGAGAAGATACGCAGTATTTT	CASSSWTREDTQYF
TRBV29-1	TRBJ2-3	13	.	few	TGCAGCGTTGAGTGGACAGTCACGGATACGCAGTATTTT	CSVEWTVTDTQYF
TRBV7-2	TRBJ2-5	16	TRBD1	.	TGTGCCAGCAGCTTAAGGGACAGGGGATCGGGAGAGACCCAGTACTTC	CASSLRDRGSGETQYF
TRBV18	TRBJ2-3	14	.	.	TGTGCCTCAACTCTGGCTCTTCGGGGAGATACGCAGTATTTT	CASTLALRGDTQYF
TRBV18	TRBJ2-4	13	.	.	TGTGCCAGCTCACCGGGACAATGGAACATTCAGTACTTC	CASSPGQWNIQYF
TRBV30	TRBJ1-2	15	TRBD1	.	TGTGCCTGGAGTGCAACAGGGGGTAATCTGGGTGGCTACACCTTC	CAWSATGGNLGGYTF
TRBV28	TRBJ1-3	12	.	few	TGTGCCAGCGGACTTAAAAGGAACACCATATATTTT	CASGLKRNTIYF
TRBV15	TRBJ2-1	13	TRBD2	.	TGTGCCACTAGGACTAGCGGGATCGATGAGCAGTTCTTC	CATRTSGIDEQFF
TRBV16	TRBJ2-3	16	.	.	TGTGCCAGCAGCCAATTTGTTACAGGCATCACAGATACGCAGTATTTT	CASSQFVTGITDTQYF
TRBV5-4	TRBJ2-1	19	TRBD2	few	TGTGCCAGCAGCTTGCTTCGCGCTAGCGGGTATAAGGACTACAATGAGCAGTTCTTC	CASSLLRASGYKDYNEQFF
TRBV29-1	TRBJ2-6	13	.	many	TGCAGCGTTTCTTTCTCTGGGGCCAACGTCCTGACTTTC	CSVSFSGANVLTF
TRBV7-9	TRBJ2-7	13	TRBD1	.	TGTGCCAGCAGCTTCCGGACAGGGGTCGAGCAGTACTTC	CASSFRTGVEQYF
TRBV7-2	TRBJ2-5	14	TRBD2	few	TGTGCCAGCAGCTTACAAGCGGGATCAGAGACCCAGTACTTC	CASSLQAGSETQYF
TRBV7-9	TRBJ1-4	16	.	few	TGTGCCAGCAGCACCTCAAGGGGTTCAACTAATGAAAAACTGTTTTTT	CASSTSRGSTNEKLFF
TRBV6-1	TRBJ2-1	14	TRBD1	once	TGTGCCAGCGGTGTCCGGGACAGCCTCAATGAGCAGTTCTTC	CASGVRDSLNEQFF
TRBV5-1	TRBJ2-2	16	.	few	TGCGCCAGCAGCTCAAGGACTAACTCGAACACCGGGGAGCTGTTTTTT	CASSSRTNSNTGELFF
TRBV30	TRBJ1-1	11	TRBD1	.	TGTGCCTGGCACAGGGGCACTGAAGCTTTCTTT	CAWHRGTEAFF
TRBV11-1	TRBJ2-5	14	.	.	TGTGCCAGCAGCCCCAGGTGGGTCCAAGAGACCCAGTACTTC	CASSPRWVQETQYF